These 25 T cell receptor beta chains originate from one sample sequenced in a study of regulatory T cells in long-lasting Graves disease. Described time point: newly diagnosed GD, antithyroid drugs for less than 3 months. The TCR library was prepared using RNA isolated from PBMCs. Investigators prepared the TCR beta libraries by applying iRepertoire HTBI primers and Arm-PCR of CDR3 regions. TCRdb used MiXCR to reprocess the multiplex PCR reads, holding one entry per CDR3 protein. The sample includes fewer than 650,000 distinct CDR3 sequences, around 17% of them seen just once. The sample also formed part of further work on T cells in Graves' hyperthyroidism and ophthalmopathy.

The material sequenced was peripheral blood mononuclear cells (PBMCs), taken at new diagnosis, from a patient treated with antithyroid drugs. These receptors were obtained from a woman under 40 with Graves disease.

The chain recombines TRBV19 with TRBJ2-1; TRBD1 agrees at 9 bases. The J segment lost 5 bases and the V segment lost 6 bases, leaving 8 bases of the junction unmatched. Germline assignment: CDR1 LNHDA and CDR2 SQIVND (reference sequence). The CDR3 totals 15 residues. CDR3 nucleotide sequence: TGTGCCAGTAGCCCCGGGGACAGGGCTCACAATGAGCAGTTCTTC. Residues: CASSPGDRAHNEQFF.

V is TRBV9 and J is TRBJ2-7, with D hard to call. The V gene's germline CDR1 is SGDLS and CDR2 YYNGEE. The CDR3 is 15 residues long. The V end was cut by 0 bases, the J end by 0 bases, with 10 bases between. CDR3: CASSVGTVSSYEQYF. The CDR3 nucleotides are TGTGCCAGCAGCGTAGGAACGGTGAGCTCCTACGAGCAGTACTTC.

This clonotype was picked up a small number of times. The chain carries TRBV14 and TRBJ1-2; D is possibly TRBD1 (5 bases). The CDR3 sequence is 15 residues long. Germline V gene data show CDR1 as SGHDN and CDR2 as FVKESK. Trimming left V 3 bases short and J 5 bases short, with 16 bases between. The CDR3 sequence is CASSQGPNPFYGYTF. In DNA, the CDR3 is TGTGCCAGCAGCCAGGGACCCAACCCCTTTTATGGCTACACCTTC.

Points on this clonotype: A read error may be the cause here, since a much bigger clone is one base away. CDR3 DNA: TGTGCCAGCAGCTTAGGAGACAGGGGAAACACTGAAGCTTCCTTT. Its translation: CASSLGDRGNTEASF. The chain couples TRBV7-6 to TRBJ1-1, with TRBD1 identical over 8 bases. This CDR3 has 15 amino acids. Germline CDR1 SGHVS, CDR2 FNYEAQ. The variable domain in full, completed from reference TRBV7-6 and TRBJ1-1, reads GAGVSQSPRYKVTKRGQDVALRCDPISGHVSLYWYRQALGQGPEFLTYFNYEAQQDKSGLPNDRFSAERPEGSISTLTIQRTEQRDSAMYRCASSLGDRGNTEASFGQGTRLTVV.

This clonotype has a count of ten or more. The CDR3 protein is CASSEYNHLDTDTQYF. CDR3 DNA: TGTGCCAGCAGTGAATATAACCACCTCGACACAGATACGCAGTATTTT. The J gene is TRBJ2-3, the V gene TRBV25-1, with D unresolved. V was pared by 0 bases and J by 2 bases, with 12 bases between. CDR1 and CDR2 (germline): MGHDK, SYGVNS. The CDR3 has 16 residues. Variable domain in full (rest from reference TRBV25-1 and TRBJ2-3): EADIYQTPRYLVIGTGKKITLECSQTMGHDKMYWYQQDPGMELHLIHYSYGVNSTEKGDLSSESTVSRIRTEHFPLTLESARPSHTSQYLCASSEYNHLDTDTQYFGPGTRLTVL.

This clonotype has a count of ten or more. The chain links TRBV7-3 to TRBJ2-1; TRBD1 agrees at 8 bases. This CDR3 has 14 amino acids. Trimming cost V 5 bases and J 7 bases; bases outside gene matches: 7. Germline V CDR1 and CDR2: SGHTA, FQGTGA. CDR3: CASSPMTGENEQFF. DNA of the CDR3: TGTGCCAGCAGCCCCATGACAGGGGAGAATGAGCAGTTCTTC.

This clonotype has only a few counts. V gene TRBV24-1 combines with J gene TRBJ2-1, with 10 nucleotides matching TRBD2. This CDR3 comprises 16 residues. Germline V gene lookup returns CDR1 KGHDR and CDR2 SFDVKD. J was trimmed by 4 bases and V by 4 bases; bases with no gene match: 6. The CDR3 nucleotides read TGTGCCACCAGTGACCCCAGCGGGAGGGGGTACAATGAGCAGTTCTTC. It translates to CATSDPSGRGYNEQFF.

This clonotype was seen many times. This sequence joins TRBV27 and TRBJ1-2, with 7 nucleotides matching TRBD1. J lost 3 bases, V lost 5 bases, and 18 bases had no gene match. Germline lookup yields CDR1 MNHEY and CDR2 SMNVEV (reference sequence). The length of the CDR3 is 18 residues. As DNA, the CDR3 is TGTGCCAGCAGTCCCCTTACTTCAGTAGGGGGCGCCTACTATGGCTACACCTTC. Protein sequence: CASSPLTSVGGAYYGYTF.

This clonotype occurred many times. This sequence joins TRBV7-9 and TRBJ2-3; TRBD2 matches at 10 bases. Trimming cost V 3 bases and J 0 bases; bases outside gene matches: 12. The CDR3 length is 19 residues. CDR1 and CDR2 (germline): SEHNR, FQNEAQ (reference sequence). The CDR3 here is CASSFTTSGTFTSTDTQYF. The CDR3 DNA sequence: TGTGCCAGCAGCTTTACAACTAGCGGGACGTTCACTAGCACAGATACGCAGTATTTT.

This clonotype was seen a handful of times. This rearrangement joins TRBV30 to TRBJ2-5; possibly TRBD1 for D (5 bases). The CDR3 extends over 17 amino acids. Germline values: CDR1 GTSNPN, CDR2 SVGIG (reference sequence). Deletions cut 0 bases from V and 4 bases from J, with 21 bases between. The CDR3 bases are TGTGCCTGGAGTGTAAGAGGACCACAGGTTATGTTAGAGACCCAGTACTTC. Its translation: CAWSVRGPQVMLETQYF.

In its sample, this clonotype was seen many times. The chain carries TRBV6-1 and TRBJ2-1; D is uncertain. Germline CDR1 and CDR2: MNHNS and SASEGT. The CDR3 length is 14 residues. The V and J ends lost 5 bases and 2 bases respectively, with 10 bases between them. As DNA, the CDR3 is TGTGCCAGCAGTACTGGACGGACCTACAATGAGCAGTTCTTC. This sequence encodes CASSTGRTYNEQFF.

This clonotype occurred many times. The chain has TRBV18 and TRBJ1-2; 9 bases map to TRBD1. V dropped 8 bases and J dropped 5; count of bases not matched to a gene: 6. The germline V gene has CDR1 KGHSH and CDR2 LQKENI. The CDR3 has 13 residues. CDR3 DNA sequence: TGTGCCAGCAGCCCAGACAGGGGGTATGGCTACACCTTC. The encoded protein is CASSPDRGYGYTF.

A few counts support this clonotype. The CDR3 reads CASSDGGPVYNEQFF. The CDR3, as DNA: TGTGCCAGTAGTGACGGGGGACCTGTCTACAATGAGCAGTTCTTC. This chain uses TRBV19 with TRBJ2-1; the D gene is possibly TRBD2 (6 bases). The V and J ends lost 5 bases and 3 bases respectively, with 14 bases between them. Germline lookup yields CDR1 LNHDA and CDR2 SQIVND (reference sequence). This CDR3 region has 15 residues.

This chain uses TRBV7-2 with TRBJ2-3, with 7 bases lining up with TRBD1. With 7 bases clipped from V and 0 bases from J, the junction kept 4 bases outside the gene matches. Germline values: CDR1 SGHTA, CDR2 FQGNSA. This CDR3 is 14 amino acids long. CDR3 in DNA: TGTGCCAGCACCCGACAGGGCAGCACAGATACGCAGTATTTT. Translation: CASTRQGSTDTQYF. The complete variable domain, with remaining parts taken from reference TRBV7-2 and TRBJ2-3, reads GAGVSQSPSNKVTEKGKDVELRCDPISGHTALYWYRQSLGQGLEFLIYFQGNSAPDKSGLPSDRFSAERTGGSVSTLTIQRTQQEDSAVYLCASTRQGSTDTQYFGPGTRLTVL.

Worth noting for this clonotype: A much larger clone differs from this one at a single base, so this may be a read error. The V call is TRBV11-3, the J call TRBJ2-2; weak D call: TRBD1 (5 bases). Trimming removed 4 bases at V and 5 bases at J, with 14 bases between. The CDR3 is 15 amino acids. Per the germline V gene, CDR1 is SGHNT and CDR2 is YENEEA. CDR3 coding DNA: TGTGCCAGCAGCTCCTGGGGCAGTCAGACCGGGGAGCTGTTTTTT. Translation: CASSSWGSQTGELFF. Filled out from reference TRBV11-3 and TRBJ2-2, the complete variable domain reads EAGVVQSPRYKIIEKKQPVAFWCNPISGHNTLYWYLQNLGQGPELLIRYENEEAVDDSQLPKDRFSAERLKGVDSTLKIQPAELGDSAVYLCASSSWGSQTGELFFGEGSRLTVL.

In this sample, this clonotype turned up many times. This rearrangement joins TRBV5-1 to TRBJ2-1; 9 nucleotides line up with TRBD2. Germline V gene lookup returns CDR1 SGHRS and CDR2 YFSETQ. The CDR3 loop spans 17 amino acids. V was pared by 1 base and J by 8 bases, with 13 bases of the junction left unmatched. The CDR3 protein is CASSLLASGTGSYEQFF. The CDR3 nucleotides read TGCGCCAGCAGCTTGTTGGCTAGCGGGACTGGTTCGTATGAGCAGTTCTTC.

This clonotype has ten or more counts. The CDR3 bases are TGTGCCAGCAGTCCGCGGACAGCGCGAGGTCTAGCTTTCTTT. Translating gives CASSPRTARGLAFF. J is TRBJ1-1 and V is TRBV28; D may be TRBD1 (6 bases). V shed 5 bases and J shed 10 bases, with 20 bases lying between them. The CDR3 is 14 amino acids. The germline gives CDR1 MDHEN, CDR2 SYDVKM.

This clonotype appeared a few times. The chain is built from TRBV15 and TRBJ2-6; D uncertain. V was trimmed by 0 bases and J by 0 bases, leaving 9 bases between them. This CDR3 has 17 amino acids. In germline, CDR1 is LNHNV, CDR2 YYDKDF (reference sequence). Here the CDR3 reads CATSREVSTSGANVLTF. CDR3 nucleotide sequence: TGTGCCACCAGCAGAGAGGTTTCGACCTCTGGGGCCAACGTCCTGACTTTC.

This clonotype was seen more than once but under ten times. A much larger clone lies one base from this, so it may be a read error. The gene calls are TRBV12-3 or TRBV12-4 and TRBJ1-1; D gene unclear. The CDR3 runs 17 residues. Trimming removed 1 base from V and 4 bases from J, with 19 bases in between. DNA of the CDR3: TGTGCCAGCAGTTTAGTTAGCCTTACGGCCCTGAGCACTGAAGCTTTCTTT. This encodes CASSLVSLTALSTEAFF.

This clonotype was observed many times. The V call is TRBV6-1, the J call TRBJ2-7; 7 bases are shared with TRBD1. Per the germline V gene, CDR1 is MNHNS and CDR2 is SASEGT. The CDR3 totals 14 residues. V lost 5 bases and J lost 2; bases outside the gene matches: 6. The CDR3 DNA follows: TGTGCCAGCAGTCCAACAGGGACAGCCTACGAGCAGTACTTC. As protein: CASSPTGTAYEQYF.

This clonotype appeared many times. J is TRBJ1-5 and V is TRBV10-3, with D possibly being TRBD1 (6 bases). The germline V and J ends were trimmed by 3 bases and 3 bases, with 12 bases remaining between them. Germline CDR1 and CDR2: ENHRY and SYGVKD. This CDR3 has 15 amino acids. The CDR3 sequence is CAISDGGLINQPQHF. The CDR3, as DNA: TGTGCCATCAGTGACGGGGGGCTAATCAATCAGCCCCAGCATTTT.

The CDR3 bases are TGTGCCAGCAGTTTAGAAGGGCGGGGGGGAAAACTGTTTTTT. Translated: CASSLEGRGGKLFF. The chain carries TRBV27 and TRBJ1-4, with a tentative D call TRBD1 (5 bases). The CDR3 length is 14 residues. CDR1 is MNHEY and CDR2 is SMNVEV in the germline V gene (reference sequence). V lost 2 bases and J 10 bases, leaving 14 bases between the germline ends.

Notes on this clonotype: The CDR3 end shows no conserved phenylalanine or tryptophan, and so a read error is likely. This chain connects TRBV5-1 to TRBJ1-1; D gene uncertain. The CDR3 length is 16 residues. Germline V gene lookup returns CDR1 SGHRS and CDR2 YFSETQ. V gave up 3 bases and J gave up 1 base, with 16 bases separating them. The CDR3 DNA reads as TGCGCCAGCAGCTCGAGACCGACGGGAGAGAACACTGAAGCTTTCCTT. Translated, it gives CASSSRPTGENTEAFL.

This clonotype was found many times. J is TRBJ2-6 and V is TRBV12-3 or TRBV12-4; D is possibly TRBD2 (5 bases). V was trimmed by 7 bases and J by 1 base, leaving 17 bases between them. The CDR3 is made up of 17 amino acids. This CDR3 is CASNEREPNSGANVLTF. CDR3 sequence (DNA): TGTGCCAGCAACGAGAGGGAGCCGAATTCTGGGGCCAACGTCCTGACTTTC.

This clonotype was found a few times. The chain joins TRBV3-1 to TRBJ2-7; 11 bases line up with TRBD2. The CDR3 consists of 22 residues. Looked up from germline, CDR1 is LGHDT and CDR2 is YNNKEL (reference sequence). Losses at the gene ends were 4 bases for V and 4 bases for J; bases not matched to a gene: 27. CDR3 sequence: CASSRLWTSGRSGRAREYEQYF. The CDR3 DNA reads as TGTGCCAGCAGCCGCCTCTGGACTAGCGGGCGTAGCGGGAGGGCCAGGGAGTACGAGCAGTACTTC.